The TCR beta chain described here comes from a study of blood T cell repertoires in COVID-19. Study summary: Collection of acute and convalescent COVID-19 samples took place in the United States, Italy and Spain. The cDNA or gDNA used as material had been derived from T cells, B-cell-depleted T cells, or PBMCs.

Germline V lookup: CDR1 SNHLY, CDR2 FYNNEI. The CDR3 is made up of 12 amino acids. V lost 10 bases and J 5 bases, leaving 12 bases between the germline ends. Patients at the Seattle site were enrolled during active infection and followed longitudinally. Source study methods: Researchers report that nucleated cell counts were estimated from reference gene primer amplification. The table came from immunoSEQ multiplex PCR; TCRdb's copy has only in-frame clones and leaves some out. D and trimming come from the DNA, and the V and J calls and clone size come from that table. Counted here are just over 350,000 clones, approximately 86% occurring once; the ten biggest clones make up under 8.5%.

Sequenced material: peripheral blood. The chain carries TRBV2 and TRBJ1-5, with D perhaps matching TRBD1 (6 bases). This receptor was taken from a woman aged 55-70 years with COVID-19, enrolled during active disease. In nucleotides, the CDR3 is TGTGCCACTACGCCAGGGGATCAGCCCCAGCATTTT. Encoded protein: CATTPGDQPQHF.